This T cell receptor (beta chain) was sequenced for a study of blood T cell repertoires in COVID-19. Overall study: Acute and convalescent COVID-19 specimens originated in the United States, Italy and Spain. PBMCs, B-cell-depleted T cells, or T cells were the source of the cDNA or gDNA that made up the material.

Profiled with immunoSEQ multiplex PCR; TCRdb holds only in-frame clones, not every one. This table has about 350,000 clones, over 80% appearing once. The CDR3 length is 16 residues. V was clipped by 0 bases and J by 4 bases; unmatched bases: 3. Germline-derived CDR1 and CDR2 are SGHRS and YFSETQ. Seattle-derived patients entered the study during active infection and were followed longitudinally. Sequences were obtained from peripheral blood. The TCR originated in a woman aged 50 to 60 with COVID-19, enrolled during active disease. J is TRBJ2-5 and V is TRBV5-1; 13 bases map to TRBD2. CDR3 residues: CASSLGTSGSLETQYF. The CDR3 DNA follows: TGCGCCAGCAGCTTGGGGACTAGCGGGAGCCTAGAGACCCAGTACTTC. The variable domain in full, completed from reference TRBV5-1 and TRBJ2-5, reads KAGVTQTPRYLIKTRGQQVTLSCSPISGHRSVSWYQQTPGQGLQFLFEYFSETQRNKGNFPGRFSGRQFSNSRSEMNVSTLELGDSALYLCASSLGTSGSLETQYFGPGTRLLVL.